The clone carrying this T cell receptor beta chain showed up just a few times. Its antigen is still unknown. The data were taken from a study of cytomegalovirus exposure and HLA in healthy donors. Study-level background: Unique TCRs from HLA-typed donors, around 93 million of them, were held in an early data release. Caucasian-associated ancestry cluster membership applied to over 80% of over 350 genotyped donors. General study points: TCR beta chains numbering 164 were designated cytomegalovirus-associated.

The CDR3 covers 19 residues. Trimming stripped 4 bases from V and 0 bases from J, with 19 bases between. Germline V gives CDR1 ENHRY, CDR2 SYGVKD. PCR primers comprised 60 Vbeta and 13 Jbeta primers. Profiling relied on immunoSEQ multiplex PCR, and the TCRdb table lists in-frame clones only, not all of them. The sample records approximately 88,000 clones, about 78% being singletons. Input material: PBMCs. The sequence derives from a man between 18 and 35 years old in good health and CMV-seropositive. The chain couples TRBV10-3 to TRBJ2-6; a weak D match, TRBD1 (7 bases). CDR3 residues: CAISGAGWTGNSGANVLTF. In DNA form, the CDR3 reads TGTGCCATCAGTGGGGCGGGATGGACAGGCAACTCTGGGGCCAACGTCCTGACTTTC.